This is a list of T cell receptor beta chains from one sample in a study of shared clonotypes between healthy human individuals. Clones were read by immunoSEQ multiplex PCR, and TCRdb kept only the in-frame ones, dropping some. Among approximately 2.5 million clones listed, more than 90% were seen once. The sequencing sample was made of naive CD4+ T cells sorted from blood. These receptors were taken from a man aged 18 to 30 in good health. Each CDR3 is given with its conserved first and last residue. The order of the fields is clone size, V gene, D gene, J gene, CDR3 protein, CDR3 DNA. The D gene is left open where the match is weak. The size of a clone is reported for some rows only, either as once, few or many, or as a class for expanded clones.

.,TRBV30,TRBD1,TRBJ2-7,CAWSIDRAYEQYF,TGTGCCTGGAGTATCGACAGGGCCTACGAGCAGTACTTC
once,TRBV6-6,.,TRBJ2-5,CASSFHRDGKETQYF,TGTGCCAGCAGTTTTCACCGGGACGGAAAAGAGACCCAGTACTTC
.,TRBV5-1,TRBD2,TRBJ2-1,CASSLGNEGGLDEQFF,TGCGCCAGCAGCTTGGGTAACGAGGGAGGGCTGGATGAGCAGTTCTTC
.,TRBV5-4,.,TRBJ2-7,CASRLESSSYEQYF,TGTGCCAGCCGCTTAGAATCTTCTAGCTACGAGCAGTACTTC
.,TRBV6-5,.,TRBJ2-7,CASSYGRHYEQYF,TGTGCCAGCAGTTACGGACGGCACTACGAGCAGTACTTC
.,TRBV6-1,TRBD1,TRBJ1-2,CASSGWGQGLYGYTF,TGTGCCAGCAGTGGCTGGGGACAGGGACTCTATGGCTACACCTTC
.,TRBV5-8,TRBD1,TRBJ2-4,CASSRTGGAKNIQYF,TGTGCCAGCAGCCGGACAGGGGGGGCCAAAAACATTCAGTACTTC
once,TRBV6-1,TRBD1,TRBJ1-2,CASTRGQGRDGYTF,TGTGCCAGCACTCGAGGACAGGGTCGGGATGGCTACACCTTC
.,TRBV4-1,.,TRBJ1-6,CASSQGSSRTDSPLHF,TGCGCCAGCAGCCAAGGGTCGAGCCGGACAGACTCACCCCTCCACTTT
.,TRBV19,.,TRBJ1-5,CASSIYGPGSEYSNQPQHF,TGTGCCAGTAGTATATACGGTCCGGGGTCGGAGTATAGCAATCAGCCCCAGCATTTT
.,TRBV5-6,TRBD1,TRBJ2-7,CASSRWTGGLYEQYF,TGTGCCAGCAGCCGATGGACAGGGGGCTTATACGAGCAGTACTTC
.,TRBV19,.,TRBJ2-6,CASRGPVNSGANVLTF,TGTGCCAGTAGAGGCCCTGTTAACTCTGGGGCCAACGTCCTGACTTTC
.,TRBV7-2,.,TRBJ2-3,CASAVMSSTDTQYF,TGTGCCAGTGCGGTGATGTCTAGCACAGATACGCAGTATTTT
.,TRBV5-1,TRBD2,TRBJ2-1,CASSPGGLAGIYEQFF,TGCGCCAGCAGCCCGGGGGGACTAGCGGGGATCTATGAGCAGTTCTTC
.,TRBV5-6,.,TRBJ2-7,CASSLRNYEQYF,TGTGCCAGCAGCTTGCGAAACTACGAGCAGTACTTC
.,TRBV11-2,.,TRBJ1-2,CASSLDWGGNYGYTF,TGTGCCAGCAGCTTAGATTGGGGGGGCAACTATGGCTACACCTTC
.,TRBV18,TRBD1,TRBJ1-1,CASSPLPGQGTGTEAFF,TGTGCCAGCTCACCACTCCCGGGACAGGGGACGGGCACTGAAGCTTTCTTT
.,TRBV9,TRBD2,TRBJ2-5,CASSVLAGAQETQYF,TGTGCCAGCAGCGTACTAGCGGGGGCTCAAGAGACCCAGTACTTC
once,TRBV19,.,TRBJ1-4,CASSISRGPNEKLFF,TGTGCCAGTAGTATTTCAAGGGGACCTAATGAAAAACTGTTTTTT
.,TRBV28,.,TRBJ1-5,CASSGRTAHQPQHF,TGTGCCAGCAGTGGAAGGACAGCACATCAGCCCCAGCATTTT
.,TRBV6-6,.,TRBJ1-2,CASREGPAQTYTF,TGTGCCAGCAGGGAGGGGCCGGCGCAGACGTACACCTTC
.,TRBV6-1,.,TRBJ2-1,CAITREQFF,TGTGCCATTACTCGCGAGCAGTTCTTC
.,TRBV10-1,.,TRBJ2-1,CAEGEQFF,TGCGCCGAGGGTGAGCAGTTCTTC
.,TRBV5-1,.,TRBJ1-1,CASSPLGDRGTEAFF,TGCGCCAGCAGCCCATTAGGGGATCGGGGCACTGAAGCTTTCTTT
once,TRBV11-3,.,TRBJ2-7,CASSPGVGSSYEQYF,TGTGCCAGCAGCCCGGGGGTTGGCAGTTCCTACGAGCAGTACTTC
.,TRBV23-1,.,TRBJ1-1,CASSQCTRLNTEAFF,TGCGCCAGCAGTCAATGTACCAGGTTGAACACTGAAGCTTTCTTT
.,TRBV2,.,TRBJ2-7,CASGLETGTYEQYF,TGTGCCAGCGGATTGGAGACAGGGACTTACGAGCAGTACTTC
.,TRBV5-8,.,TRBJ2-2,CASSWDGPNTGELFF,TGTGCCAGCAGCTGGGATGGACCTAACACCGGGGAGCTGTTTTTT
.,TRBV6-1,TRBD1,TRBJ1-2,CASRTGPYGYTF,TGTGCCAGCAGGACAGGGCCCTATGGCTACACCTTC
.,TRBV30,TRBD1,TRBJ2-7,CAIGDRGREQYF,TGTGCTATAGGGGACAGGGGGCGTGAGCAGTACTTC
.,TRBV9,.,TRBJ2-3,CASSVGLTDTQYF,TGTGCCAGCAGCGTAGGGCTTACAGATACGCAGTATTTT
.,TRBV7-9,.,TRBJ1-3,CASMLWGLGESGNTIYF,TGTGCCAGCATGTTATGGGGTCTGGGAGAATCAGGAAACACCATATATTTT
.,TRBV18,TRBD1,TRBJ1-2,CASSPLRDRVGYGYTF,TGTGCCAGCTCACCCCTCCGGGACAGGGTTGGGTATGGCTACACCTTC
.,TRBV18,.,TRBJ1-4,CASSIQSTNEKLFF,TGTGCCAGCTCCATCCAATCAACTAATGAAAAACTGTTTTTT
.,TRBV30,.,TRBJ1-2,CAWSVRGTGGYTF,TGTGCCTGGAGTGTTAGGGGGACTGGTGGCTACACCTTC
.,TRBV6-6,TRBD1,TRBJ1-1,CASSTRTGRTEAFF,TGTGCCAGCAGTACCCGGACAGGGAGGACTGAAGCTTTCTTT
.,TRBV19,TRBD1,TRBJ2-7,CASTDRTFNEQYF,TGTGCCAGTACGGACAGGACTTTCAACGAGCAGTACTTC
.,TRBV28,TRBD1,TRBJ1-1,CASSSWTGGYTEAFF,TGTGCCAGCAGTTCATGGACAGGGGGCTACACTGAAGCTTTCTTT
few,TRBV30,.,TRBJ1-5,CAWSVREPYSNQPQHF,TGTGCCTGGAGTGTCAGGGAACCATATAGCAATCAGCCCCAGCATTTT
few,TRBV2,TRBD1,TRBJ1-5,CASRTGAEAQHF,TGTGCCAGCAGGACAGGGGCGGAGGCCCAGCATTTT
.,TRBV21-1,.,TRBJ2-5,CASSKEVKGGETQYF,TGTGCCAGCAGCAAAGAGGTGAAGGGAGGCGAGACCCAGTACTTC
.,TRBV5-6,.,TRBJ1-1,CASSLDVSYTEAFF,TGTGCCAGCAGCTTGGATGTCAGCTACACTGAAGCTTTCTTT
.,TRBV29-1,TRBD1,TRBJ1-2,CSVEGDRINGYTF,TGCAGCGTTGAAGGGGACAGGATCAATGGCTACACCTTC
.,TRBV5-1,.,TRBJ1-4,CASSLDPLQKLFF,TGCGCCAGCAGCTTAGATCCGCTCCAAAAACTGTTTTTT
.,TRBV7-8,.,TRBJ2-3,CASSLLGASTDTQYF,TGTGCCAGCAGCTTACTGGGGGCGAGCACAGATACGCAGTATTTT
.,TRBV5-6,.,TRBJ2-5,CASSLRGGGGETQYF,TGTGCCAGCAGCTTGCGAGGGGGCGGGGGAGAGACCCAGTACTTC
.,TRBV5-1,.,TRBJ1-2,CASSLVPGGGYTF,TGCGCCAGCAGCTTGGTACCTGGAGGTGGCTACACCTTC
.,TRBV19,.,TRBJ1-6,CASIRSGTKNSPLHF,TGTGCCAGTATAAGGTCTGGGACGAAGAATTCACCCCTCCACTTT
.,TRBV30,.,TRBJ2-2,CAWSQATAGKSGELFF,TGTGCCTGGAGCCAAGCCACGGCAGGGAAGTCCGGGGAGCTGTTTTTT
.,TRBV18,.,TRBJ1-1,CASRKGENTEAFF,TGTGCCAGCAGAAAGGGGGAGAACACTGAAGCTTTCTTT
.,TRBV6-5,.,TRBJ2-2,CASSRPSNTGELFF,TGTGCCAGCAGTCGCCCTTCGAACACCGGGGAGCTGTTTTTT
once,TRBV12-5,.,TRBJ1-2,CASGLQGNYGYTF,TGTGCTAGTGGTTTGCAGGGAAACTATGGCTACACCTTC
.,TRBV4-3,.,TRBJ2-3,CASSQDRSVADASTDTQYF,TGCGCCAGCAGCCAAGATAGGAGCGTGGCTGACGCTAGCACAGATACGCAGTATTTT
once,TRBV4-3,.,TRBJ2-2,CASKDSSNTGELFF,TGCGCCAGCAAAGACAGCTCGAACACCGGGGAGCTGTTTTTT
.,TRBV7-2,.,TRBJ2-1,CASSGRYNEQFF,TGTGCCAGCAGCGGCAGGTACAATGAGCAGTTCTTC
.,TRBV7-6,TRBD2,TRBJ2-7,CASSLDSGGADEQYF,TGTGCCAGCAGCTTAGATAGCGGGGGGGCCGACGAGCAGTACTTC
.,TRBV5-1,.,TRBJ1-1,CASSKTGRGMNTEAFF,TGCGCCAGCAGCAAAACAGGGAGGGGGATGAACACTGAAGCTTTCTTT
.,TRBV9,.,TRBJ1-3,CASSVDPMGVGNTIYF,TGTGCCAGCAGCGTCGACCCCATGGGGGTAGGAAACACCATATATTTT
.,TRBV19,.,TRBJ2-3,CASSLEGQSTDTQYF,TGTGCCAGTAGTTTGGAGGGACAGTCAACAGATACGCAGTATTTT
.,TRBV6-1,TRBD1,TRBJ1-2,CASRDDRGNYGYTF,TGTGCCAGCAGGGATGACAGGGGGAACTATGGCTACACCTTC